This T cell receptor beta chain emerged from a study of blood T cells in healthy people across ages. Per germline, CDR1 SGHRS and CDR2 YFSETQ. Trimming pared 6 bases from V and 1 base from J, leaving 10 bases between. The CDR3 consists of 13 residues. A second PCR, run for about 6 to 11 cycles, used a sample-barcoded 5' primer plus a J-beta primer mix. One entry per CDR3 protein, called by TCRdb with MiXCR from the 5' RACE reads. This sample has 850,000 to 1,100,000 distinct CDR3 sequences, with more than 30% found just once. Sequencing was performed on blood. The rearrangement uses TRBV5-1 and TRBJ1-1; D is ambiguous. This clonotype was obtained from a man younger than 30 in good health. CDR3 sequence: CASTKSPNTEAFF. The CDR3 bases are TGCGCCAGCACCAAGAGTCCGAACACTGAAGCTTTCTTT.